This is a list of T cell receptor beta chains from one sample in a study of early T cells in non-severe SARS-CoV-2 infection. MiXCR, run by TCRdb on the 5' RACE reads, gives a single entry per CDR3 protein. Altogether around 27,000 distinct CDR3 sequences are present, less than 10% being singletons, with the ten largest covering roughly 13%. Sequencing was carried out using whole blood. The receptor source for this set is an adult who was a healthcare worker with PCR-confirmed SARS-CoV-2 infection or an uninfected control (not recorded which). The CDR3 runs from the conserved cysteine through the conserved F or W. Fields, in order: V gene, J gene, D gene, clone size, CDR3 protein, CDR3 DNA. A D gene is named only where the DNA matches it firmly. Some rows mark clone size as missing; the rest say once, few, many or name a class of expanded clone.

v_call: TRBV18; j_call: TRBJ2-7; d_call: .; clone_size: many; cdr3_aa: CASSPWGDEGLYEQYF; cdr3_nt: TGTGCCAGCTCACCATGGGGGGACGAGGGCCTCTACGAGCAGTACTTC
v_call: TRBV29-1; j_call: TRBJ2-3; d_call: .; clone_size: many; cdr3_aa: CSVRGVLGTDTQYF; cdr3_nt: TGCAGCGTTCGCGGGGTCCTTGGCACAGATACGCAGTATTTT
v_call: TRBV29-1; j_call: TRBJ2-2; d_call: .; clone_size: many; cdr3_aa: CSVKQQEVNTGELFF; cdr3_nt: TGCAGCGTTAAGCAGCAGGAGGTCAACACCGGGGAGCTGTTTTTT
v_call: TRBV18; j_call: TRBJ2-1; d_call: .; clone_size: many; cdr3_aa: CASSPPGRGNYNEQFF; cdr3_nt: TGTGCCAGCTCACCACCGGGCCGGGGGAACTACAATGAGCAGTTCTTC
v_call: TRBV29-1; j_call: TRBJ2-2; d_call: .; clone_size: few; cdr3_aa: CSVEARVPGELFF; cdr3_nt: TGCAGCGTTGAAGCGAGGGTCCCCGGGGAGCTGTTTTTT
v_call: TRBV9; j_call: TRBJ2-7; d_call: .; clone_size: .; cdr3_aa: CASSVTGEQYF; cdr3_nt: TGTGCCAGCAGCGTCACTGGCGAGCAGTACTTC
v_call: TRBV6-5; j_call: TRBJ2-1; d_call: .; clone_size: many; cdr3_aa: CASSYGRTYNEQFF; cdr3_nt: TGTGCCAGCAGTTACGGCAGGACCTACAATGAGCAGTTCTTC
v_call: TRBV6-5; j_call: TRBJ2-5; d_call: .; clone_size: few; cdr3_aa: CASSYRQKETQYF; cdr3_nt: TGTGCCAGCAGTTATAGGCAGAAAGAGACCCAGTACTTC
v_call: TRBV7-3; j_call: TRBJ2-2; d_call: .; clone_size: many; cdr3_aa: CASSLYPQGISNTGELFF; cdr3_nt: TGTGCCAGCAGCTTATACCCACAGGGCATATCGAACACCGGGGAGCTGTTTTTT
v_call: TRBV12-3/TRBV12-4; j_call: TRBJ1-2; d_call: .; clone_size: many; cdr3_aa: CASSYRENYGYTF; cdr3_nt: TGTGCCAGCAGTTACAGGGAAAACTATGGCTACACCTTC